The clone carrying this T cell receptor beta chain was seen a few times. The antigen remains unidentified. These data belong to a study of cytomegalovirus exposure and HLA in healthy donors. At the level of the study: A later analysis reported the 100 to 150 validation repertoires used the same platform as the approximately 650 first-cohort repertoires.

Clones were read by immunoSEQ multiplex PCR, and TCRdb kept only the in-frame ones, dropping some. The table records more than 250,000 clones, 86% of them present only once. Study-wide points: The listing of 150 to 200 TCR beta chains classed them as cytomegalovirus-associated. Most TCR sequences showed up rarely, but some public TCRs showed up in many donors. Specificity for CMV antigens was confirmed in vitro for a few of the CMV-associated chains.

The material sequenced was PBMCs. The receptor's source is a woman under 30 in good health and CMV-seronegative.

CDR3 coding DNA: TGTGCCAGCCTTGGGCCGCGCTCAGGGCCCCAGCATTTT. Translation: CASLGPRSGPQHF. The chain uses TRBV2 and TRBJ1-5; no clear D gene. The CDR3 totals 13 residues. Germline CDR1 is SNHLY and CDR2 is FYNNEI. The V and J ends lost 8 bases and 9 bases respectively, with 17 bases between them.